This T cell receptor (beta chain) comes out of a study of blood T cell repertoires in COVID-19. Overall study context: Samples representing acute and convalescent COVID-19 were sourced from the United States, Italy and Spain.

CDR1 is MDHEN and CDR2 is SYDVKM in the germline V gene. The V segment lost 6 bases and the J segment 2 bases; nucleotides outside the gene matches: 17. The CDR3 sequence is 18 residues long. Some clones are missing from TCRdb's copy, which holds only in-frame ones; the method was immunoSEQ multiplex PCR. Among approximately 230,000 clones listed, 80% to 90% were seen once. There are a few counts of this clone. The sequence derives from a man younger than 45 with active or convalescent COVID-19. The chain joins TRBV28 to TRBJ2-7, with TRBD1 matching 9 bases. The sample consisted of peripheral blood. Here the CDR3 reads CASSPTGGQRSVTYEQYF. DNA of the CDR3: TGTGCCAGCAGCCCCACAGGGGGCCAAAGGTCCGTAACCTACGAGCAGTACTTC.